These 29 T cell receptor beta chains originate from one sample sequenced in a study. In TCRdb, the 5' RACE reads were re-called with MiXCR into one record per CDR3 protein. The table lists approximately 40,000 distinct CDR3 sequences, over 15% of them singletons, with 2.5% to 3.5% in the top ten. Sequenced input: naive CD4+ T cells sorted from a lymph node. Subset here: naive CD4+ T cells, CD4+CD45RA+CD25-. Receptor source: a female donor with breast cancer.

V is TRBV12-3 or TRBV12-4 and J is TRBJ1-1, with D maybe TRBD1 (6 bases). The CDR3 is 13 residues long. V was clipped by 11 bases and J by 3 bases, with 16 bases between them. The CDR3 region has the DNA TGTGCCTCCTTTACCAGGGGACACACTGAAGCTTTCTTT. This sequence encodes CASFTRGHTEAFF.

This clonotype came up many times. CDR3 amino acids: CASSLGTSVYNEQFF. CDR3 DNA sequence: TGTGCCAGCAGCTTGGGGACTAGCGTCTACAATGAGCAGTTCTTC. The rearrangement joins TRBV7-2 to TRBJ2-1, with TRBD2 identical over 10 bases. The CDR3 extends over 15 amino acids. The V and J ends lost 3 bases and 3 bases, in that order; junction bases with no gene match: 2. CDR1 and CDR2 (germline): SGHTA, FQGNSA.

In regard to this clonotype: One end of the junction is discordant with germline, which a read error may explain. This chain links TRBV28 with TRBJ2-5; 7 bases agree with TRBD1. The CDR3 extends over 15 amino acids. Germline CDR1 reads MDHEN; CDR2 reads SYDVKM. The CDR3 DNA is TGTGCCAGCAGTCCGAGACAGGGCTACCAAGGGACCCAGTACTTC. Translation gives CASSPRQGYQGTQYF.

The chain uses TRBV4-2 and TRBJ2-3; TRBD1 agrees at 8 bases. V shed 4 bases, J shed 4 bases, and the junction held 7 bases outside the gene matches. CDR1 and CDR2 from the germline V gene are LGHNA and YNFKEQ. The CDR3 spans 15 residues. The CDR3 coding sequence is TGTGCCAGCAGCCCCTCGGCAGGGGGCGCAGATACGCAGTATTTT. Translation gives CASSPSAGGADTQYF.

The chain has TRBV6-6 and TRBJ2-3; D is ambiguous. Looked up from germline, CDR1 is MNHNY and CDR2 is SVGAGI (reference sequence). The length of the CDR3 is 14 residues. V was cut by 6 bases and J by 0 bases, with 10 bases left in between. This chain's CDR3 is CASSKGASTDTQYF. The CDR3 DNA reads TGTGCCAGCAGCAAAGGAGCTAGCACAGATACGCAGTATTTT.

Judged by abundance, this clonotype is medium-sized. CDR3 loop: CATSRDSGRTYEQYF. The DNA for the CDR3 is TGTGCCACCAGCAGAGATAGCGGGCGTACCTACGAGCAGTACTTC. The gene calls are TRBV15 and TRBJ2-7; 7 nucleotides match TRBD2. The CDR3 runs to 15 residues. The germline V gene encodes CDR1 LNHNV and CDR2 YYDKDF (reference sequence). Trimming removed 0 bases from V and 2 bases from J; junction bases left unmatched: 4.

This clonotype has a handful of counts. The gene calls are TRBV7-9 and TRBJ2-3, with 7 bases fitting TRBD2. V gave up 5 bases and J gave up 3 bases; unmatched junction bases: 8. This CDR3 has 15 amino acids. The germline V gene encodes CDR1 SEHNR and CDR2 FQNEAQ (reference sequence). The CDR3 sequence: CASSARLAVTDTQYF. The CDR3 bases are TGTGCCAGCAGCGCCCGACTAGCCGTGACAGATACGCAGTATTTT.

This clonotype was picked up a small number of times. This chain joins TRBV18 and TRBJ2-7; no clear D gene. Trimming took 1 base from V and 4 from J, leaving 14 bases between them. There are 15 residues in the CDR3. The germline CDR1 and CDR2 sequences are KGHSH and LQKENI. The CDR3 reads CASSPLGRTTYEQYF. The CDR3, as DNA: TGTGCCAGCTCACCACTAGGACGGACGACATACGAGCAGTACTTC.

The chain couples TRBV6-1 to TRBJ1-5; maybe TRBD1 (6 bases). With 8 bases removed from V and 7 bases from J, the gap between germline ends came to 18 bases. Per germline, CDR1 MNHNS and CDR2 SASEGT. The CDR3 length is 14 residues. CDR3 nucleotide sequence: TGTGCCAGCGGGGGTGATCAGGGGTTCCAGCCCCAGCATTTT. Its protein is CASGGDQGFQPQHF.

This clonotype appeared a few times. This chain uses TRBV7-8 with TRBJ2-1; D remains ambiguous. Per germline, CDR1 SGHVS and CDR2 FQNEAQ. The length of the CDR3 is 14 residues. The ends were cut back, 5 bases at V and 8 bases at J, with 16 bases in the middle. The DNA of the CDR3 is TGTGCCAGCAGCCCCTTCACGCGAAGGGATGAGCAGTTCTTC. This sequence encodes CASSPFTRRDEQFF. Combining the CDR3 with reference TRBV7-8 and TRBJ2-1 gives the whole variable domain GAGVSQSPRYKVAKRGQDVALRCDPISGHVSLFWYQQALGQGPEFLTYFQNEAQLDKSGLPSDRFFAERPEGSVSTLKIQRTQQEDSAVYLCASSPFTRRDEQFFGPGTRLTVL.

The chain combines TRBV20-1 with TRBJ1-2, with 9 nucleotides matching TRBD1. The length of the CDR3 is 15 residues. With V trimmed by 0 bases and J by 3 bases, 5 bases remained unmatched. From germline, CDR1 is DFQATT and CDR2 SNEGSKA (reference sequence). CDR3 loop: CSARDQQGAYYGYTF. The CDR3 DNA reads TGCAGTGCTAGAGATCAACAGGGGGCTTACTATGGCTACACCTTC.

In its sample, this clonotype was seen many times. The V and J genes are TRBV6-6 and TRBJ1-1; no firm D call. V was cut by 8 bases and J by 0 bases, with 10 bases left in between. CDR1 is MNHNY and CDR2 is SVGAGI in the germline V gene (reference sequence). The CDR3 runs 13 residues. CDR3 in DNA: TGTGCCAGCGCGGTATACATGAACACTGAAGCTTTCTTT. It codes for CASAVYMNTEAFF.

In this sample, this clonotype turned up many times. The chain is built from TRBV20-1 and TRBJ2-7, with unresolved D. Trimming stripped 0 bases from V and 3 bases from J, with 12 bases between. This CDR3 has 14 residues. The germline CDR1 and CDR2 sequences are DFQATT and SNEGSKA (reference sequence). CDR3 nucleotide sequence: TGCAGTGCTAGAGATCTATCCAGAGTCTACGAGCAGTACTTC. Translation: CSARDLSRVYEQYF.

V is TRBV12-3 or TRBV12-4 and J is TRBJ1-1, with TRBD1 identical over 10 bases. The junction had 8 bases not matched to a gene; V was cut back by 6 bases and J by 1 base. This CDR3 comprises 16 residues. The CDR3 sequence is CASSHGQGGPNTEAFF. CDR3 DNA sequence: TGTGCCAGCAGCCACGGACAGGGGGGTCCGAACACTGAAGCTTTCTTT.

Only a few counts were recorded for this clonotype. This sequence joins TRBV20-1 and TRBJ2-1; D might be TRBD2 (7 bases). The V gene lost 6 bases and the J gene lost 5 bases, with 17 bases spanning the gap. The length of the CDR3 is 14 residues. In germline, CDR1 is DFQATT, CDR2 SNEGSKA (reference sequence). The CDR3 sequence: CSASIPGGHNEQFF. The CDR3 DNA is TGCAGTGCGTCGATCCCGGGGGGCCACAATGAGCAGTTCTTC.

As to this clonotype: A read error may explain this, as a much larger clone is one base away. The V gene is TRBV12-2, the J gene TRBJ2-7; TRBD2, the D gene given by the table, was not confirmed from the DNA. TRBV12-2 is annotated as a pseudogene. The CDR3 has 14 amino acids. CDR3 in amino acids: CASRRLAGAYAQYF. CDR3 in DNA: TGTGCAAGTCGCCGACTAGCGGGGGCTTACGCGCAGTACTTC.

This clonotype appeared a few times. J is TRBJ1-1 and V is TRBV18, with D tentatively TRBD1 (6 bases). This CDR3 region has 14 residues. Germline CDR1 KGHSH, CDR2 LQKENI. Trimming left V 8 bases short and J 0 bases short, with 13 bases between. CDR3 nucleotide sequence: TGTGCCAGCCACGCGGACAGAATGAACACTGAAGCTTTCTTT. It codes for CASHADRMNTEAFF.

V gene TRBV7-9 combines with J gene TRBJ2-1; TRBD2 matches at 14 bases. The length of the CDR3 is 18 residues. CDR1 SEHNR and CDR2 FQNEAQ come from the germline V gene (reference sequence). Trimming cost V 2 bases and J 8 bases; bases outside gene matches: 11. CDR3 nucleotide sequence: TGTGCCAGCAGCTTACCCCGCGGACTAGCGGGGGGTGGGGATGAGCAGTTCTTC. This encodes CASSLPRGLAGGGDEQFF. The complete variable domain, with remaining parts taken from reference TRBV7-9 and TRBJ2-1, reads DTGVSQNPRHKITKRGQNVTFRCDPISEHNRLYWYRQTLGQGPEFLTYFQNEAQLEKSRLLSDRFSAERPKGSFSTLEIQRTEQGDSAMYLCASSLPRGLAGGGDEQFFGPGTRLTVL.

The genes are TRBV27 and TRBJ2-7, with D possibly being TRBD2 (5 bases). CDR1 and CDR2 (germline): MNHEY, SMNVEV (reference sequence). Trimming removed 5 bases at V and 7 bases at J, with 24 bases between. The CDR3 has 16 residues. The chain's CDR3 is CASSRDDLETSGEQYF. CDR3 bases: TGTGCCAGCAGTCGCGACGACTTAGAAACTTCGGGAGAGCAGTACTTC.

This chain joins TRBV28 and TRBJ1-2; D is unresolved. V gave up 6 bases and J gave up 4 bases, with 15 bases separating them. Germline V gene data show CDR1 as MDHEN and CDR2 as SYDVKM. The CDR3 runs to 14 residues. In DNA form, the CDR3 reads TGTGCCAGCAGAGAAAAACAGCGCTCCTATGGCTACACCTTC. Translating it yields CASREKQRSYGYTF.

The sample holds many counts of this clonotype. The rearrangement joins TRBV5-1 to TRBJ2-7, with 12 positions matching TRBD2. The CDR3 totals 14 residues. V lost 5 bases and J lost 2; bases outside the gene matches: 2. Germline V lookup: CDR1 SGHRS, CDR2 YFSETQ. CDR3 residues: CASRTSGSTYEQYF. The CDR3 bases are TGCGCCAGCAGGACTAGCGGGAGTACCTACGAGCAGTACTTC. Full variable domain (rest looked up from reference TRBV5-1 and TRBJ2-7): KAGVTQTPRYLIKTRGQQVTLSCSPISGHRSVSWYQQTPGQGLQFLFEYFSETQRNKGNFPGRFSGRQFSNSRSEMNVSTLELGDSALYLCASRTSGSTYEQYFGPGTRLTVT.

In this sample, this clonotype turned up a few times. The chain is built from TRBV11-2 and TRBJ1-1, with D unresolved. The CDR3 spans 15 residues. Trimming pared 5 bases from V and 4 bases from J, leaving 17 bases between. In germline, CDR1 is SGHAT, CDR2 FQNNGV. CDR3 loop: CASSVGSGWSTEAFF. The CDR3 nucleotides are TGTGCCAGCAGCGTAGGGTCTGGGTGGAGCACTGAAGCTTTCTTT.

Ten or more counts support this clonotype. The genes are TRBV5-4 and TRBJ1-1; D unresolved. Germline CDR1 and CDR2: SGHNT and YYREEE (reference sequence). V lost 4 bases, J lost 7 bases, and 14 bases lay in between. The CDR3 runs to 13 residues. CDR3 bases: TGTGCCAGCAGCCGTGACGCAAATAATGAAGCTTTCTTT. Translating it yields CASSRDANNEAFF.

This clonotype is medium-sized by share. V gene TRBV29-1 combines with J gene TRBJ1-1; D remains ambiguous. The CDR3 spans 13 residues. Trimming took off 6 bases at V and 4 bases at J, with 15 bases between the two ends. Germline V gene lookup returns CDR1 SQVTM and CDR2 ANQGSEA. CDR3 DNA sequence: TGCAGCGTGAGCCTCCAGGCGGGCACTGAAGCTTTCTTT. Translation gives CSVSLQAGTEAFF.

This clonotype was recorded a few times. J is TRBJ1-5 and V is TRBV20-1; D is perhaps TRBD1 (6 bases). The CDR3 contains 15 residues. Trimming pared 3 bases from V and 3 bases from J, leaving 15 bases between. Germline V lookup: CDR1 DFQATT, CDR2 SNEGSKA (reference sequence). The CDR3 reads CSARATDSHNQPQHF. As DNA, the CDR3 is TGCAGTGCTAGGGCTACGGACAGTCACAATCAGCCCCAGCATTTT.

The table lists this clonotype with a count of one. The junction departs from germline at one end; a sequencing error may be responsible. CDR3 region: CASSLIQGNEQCF. In nucleotides, the CDR3 is TGCGCCAGCAGCTTGATACAGGGTAACGAGCAGTGCTTC. V and J are TRBV5-1 and TRBJ2-7, with a tentative D call TRBD1 (6 bases). The CDR3 runs 13 residues. Germline values: CDR1 SGHRS, CDR2 YFSETQ. The full variable domain, rest sourced from reference TRBV5-1 and TRBJ2-7, is KAGVTQTPRYLIKTRGQQVTLSCSPISGHRSVSWYQQTPGQGLQFLFEYFSETQRNKGNFPGRFSGRQFSNSRSEMNVSTLELGDSALYLCASSLIQGNEQCFGPGTRLTVT.

This clonotype was picked up a small number of times. The chain uses TRBV28 and TRBJ2-1; no clear D. CDR1 is MDHEN and CDR2 is SYDVKM in the germline V gene. The CDR3 totals 11 residues. Trimming left V 2 bases short and J 7 bases short, with 3 bases between. CDR3 nucleotides: TGTGCCAGCAGTTTAAGGAATGAGCAGTTCTTC. Translation: CASSLRNEQFF. Drawing the rest from reference TRBV28 and TRBJ2-1, the complete variable domain is DVKVTQSSRYLVKRTGEKVFLECVQDMDHENMFWYRQDPGLGLRLIYFSYDVKMKEKGDIPEGYSVSREKKERFSLILESASTNQTSMYLCASSLRNEQFFGPGTRLTVL.

This chain joins TRBV2 and TRBJ1-5; 8 nucleotides line up with TRBD1. The length of the CDR3 is 14 residues. Germline V gives CDR1 SNHLY, CDR2 FYNNEI. The V and J ends lost 4 bases and 7 bases, in that order; junction bases with no gene match: 6. The CDR3 DNA follows: TGTGCCAGCAGTGTGGGACAGGAGGGCCAGCCCCAGCATTTT. Translated: CASSVGQEGQPQHF.

This clonotype rates as medium-sized (0.01 to 0.1%). V gene TRBV9 combines with J gene TRBJ2-7; 7 bases agree with TRBD1. Trimming cost V 4 bases and J 3 bases; bases outside gene matches: 1. The CDR3 is 12 residues long. Germline V gene data show CDR1 as SGDLS and CDR2 as YYNGEE. DNA for the CDR3: TGTGCCAGCAGCCGGGACAGCTACGAGCAGTACTTC. It is translated as CASSRDSYEQYF.